The 5 T cell receptor beta chains below all came from one sample that was sequenced in a study of human T cells and chemical hapten exposure. Regarding time point: pre-sensitization, week 0. Treatment specified: therapeutic diphenylcyclopropenone sensitization with weekly scalp DPC. TCRdb reprocessed the RACE reads with MiXCR, giving one entry per CDR3 protein. The sample lists about 290,000 distinct CDR3 sequences; just under 8% were seen once. The sample was whole blood, taken in connection with sensitization to the hapten diphenylcyclopropenone (DPC). These receptor sequences come from a young man with alopecia areata. Some clones in this sample may be carry-over from other donors' samples.

V and J are TRBV24-1 and TRBJ2-6; TRBD1 matches 9 bases. The CDR3 runs 18 residues. Looked up from germline, CDR1 is KGHDR and CDR2 is SFDVKD. Trimming cost V 4 bases and J 0 bases; bases outside gene matches: 6. The DNA for the CDR3 is TGTGCCACCAGTGACCCGGGACAGGGTACCTCTGGGGCCAACGTCCTGACTTTC. Protein product: CATSDPGQGTSGANVLTF.

This chain connects TRBV4-2 to TRBJ2-7; D not resolved. Germline assignment: CDR1 LGHNA and CDR2 YNFKEQ. The CDR3 spans 17 residues. The V end lost 0 bases, the J end lost 2 bases, and 17 bases lay between the germline ends. The CDR3 region is CASSQDPFRQVAYEQYF. The CDR3, as DNA: TGTGCCAGCAGCCAAGATCCCTTTCGACAAGTGGCCTACGAGCAGTACTTC.

The rearrangement joins TRBV7-9 to TRBJ2-3; the D gene could be TRBD1 or TRBD2 (5 bases each). The CDR3 totals 15 residues. Germline V gene sequence: CDR1 SEHNR, CDR2 FQNEAQ (reference sequence). V was shortened by 3 bases and J by 4 bases, with 14 bases between the two germline ends. The CDR3 is CASSFGTTVADTQYF. The CDR3 DNA sequence: TGTGCCAGCAGCTTCGGGACCACAGTAGCAGATACGCAGTATTTT.

This chain uses TRBV7-3 with TRBJ2-1; 7 bases are a match to TRBD2. The CDR3 is made up of 15 amino acids. Trimming removed 2 bases from V and 5 bases from J; junction bases left unmatched: 6. Germline CDR1 is SGHTA and CDR2 is FQGTGA. CDR3 nucleotide sequence: TGTGCCAGCAGCTTACGGGGGGATCTTAACAATGAGCAGTTCTTC. Translated, it gives CASSLRGDLNNEQFF.

The chain recombines TRBV7-2 with TRBJ2-3, with D maybe TRBD2 (6 bases). This CDR3 spans 15 amino acids. With 5 bases removed from V and 1 base from J, the gap between germline ends came to 13 bases. The germline CDR1 and CDR2 sequences are SGHTA and FQGNSA. CDR3 nucleotides: TGTGCCAGCAGCCCCGTGGGAGGACGCACAGATACGCAGTATTTT. Its protein product is CASSPVGGRTDTQYF. Supplemented by reference TRBV7-2 and TRBJ2-3, the full variable domain reads GAGVSQSPSNKVTEKGKDVELRCDPISGHTALYWYRQSLGQGLEFLIYFQGNSAPDKSGLPSDRFSAERTGGSVSTLTIQRTQQEDSAVYLCASSPVGGRTDTQYFGPGTRLTVL.